The 27 T cell receptor beta chains in this list originate from one sample, sequenced in a study of blood T cells in healthy people across ages. A second PCR, run for roughly 6 to 11 cycles, used a sample-barcoded 5' primer plus a J-beta primer mix. TCRdb re-analysed the 5' RACE reads in MiXCR, keeping a single row per CDR3 protein. Found here are about a million distinct CDR3 sequences, roughly 51% of them singletons; the top ten hold 20% to 25%. The sequencing sample was made of blood. These receptors all come from a woman aged 55-75 years in good health.

The gene calls are TRBV11-2 and TRBJ2-1, with TRBD2 matching over 7 bases. The CDR3 runs 16 residues. V lost 2 bases, J lost 7 bases, and 11 bases stayed unmatched. In germline, CDR1 is SGHAT, CDR2 FQNNGV. CDR3 region: CASSLFARGSQNEQFF. For the CDR3, the DNA is TGTGCCAGCAGCTTATTTGCTCGCGGGAGTCAAAATGAGCAGTTCTTC.

The table lists this clonotype with a few counts. The rearrangement links TRBV6-5 to TRBJ1-2, with 7 bases fitting TRBD1. From germline, CDR1 is MNHEY and CDR2 SVGAGI. The CDR3 totals 11 residues. The junction had 5 bases not matched to a gene; V was cut back by 8 bases and J by 8 bases. CDR3: CASSTGKGYTF. The CDR3 nucleotides read TGTGCCAGCTCGACAGGGAAAGGCTACACCTTC.

V gene TRBV14 combines with J gene TRBJ2-1, with a weak D call TRBD1 (6 bases). This CDR3 is 14 amino acids long. The V end lost 4 bases, the J end lost 3 bases, and 10 bases lay between the germline ends. The germline V gene has CDR1 SGHDN and CDR2 FVKESK. CDR3 sequence: CASSRRTDYNEQFF. The CDR3 nucleotides read TGTGCCAGCAGCCGCCGGACAGACTACAATGAGCAGTTCTTC. Drawing the rest from reference TRBV14 and TRBJ2-1, the complete variable domain is EAGVTQFPSHSVIEKGQTVTLRCDPISGHDNLYWYRRVMGKEIKFLLHFVKESKQDESGMPNNRFLAERTGGTYSTLKVQPAELEDSGVYFCASSRRTDYNEQFFGPGTRLTVL.

This clonotype has just a few counts. This chain joins TRBV12-3 or TRBV12-4 and TRBJ2-6, with 12 bases matching TRBD2. With 6 bases clipped from V and 0 bases from J, the junction kept 15 bases outside the gene matches. There are 21 residues in the CDR3. CDR3 in amino acids: CASRARLAGEGVLSGANVLTF. The CDR3 bases are TGTGCCAGCAGAGCCAGACTAGCGGGAGAAGGGGTCCTCTCTGGGGCCAACGTCCTGACTTTC.

This clonotype came up a few times. The gene calls are TRBV28 and TRBJ2-2; 9 bases agree with TRBD1. The germline V gene has CDR1 MDHEN and CDR2 SYDVKM. The CDR3 runs to 16 residues. The ends lost 2 bases at V and 4 bases at J; junction bases unmatched: 5. This CDR3 is CASSLAGTGSTGELFF. In nucleotides, the CDR3 is TGTGCCAGCAGTTTAGCCGGGACAGGGAGCACCGGGGAGCTGTTTTTT.

This sequence joins TRBV28 and TRBJ1-1, with TRBD1 identical over 8 bases. J lost 5 bases, V lost 5 bases, and 10 bases had no gene match. The CDR3 is 15 residues long. In germline, CDR1 is MDHEN, CDR2 SYDVKM. CDR3: CASSPDRGTRTEAFF. The DNA for the CDR3 is TGTGCCAGCAGTCCCGACAGGGGAACGAGGACTGAAGCTTTCTTT.

The chain is built from TRBV20-1 and TRBJ2-7; 10 nucleotides align to TRBD2. The last part of the DNA fits TRBJ2-4 better; the J call may be wrong. CDR3 length: 16 residues. Germline V lookup: CDR1 DFQATT, CDR2 SNEGSKA (reference sequence). The CDR3 loop is CSARGLAGVAKNIQYF. CDR3 nucleotides: TGCAGTGCTAGAGGGCTAGCGGGAGTAGCCAAAAACATTCAGTACTTC.

V gene TRBV28 combines with J gene TRBJ2-5; 10 bases fit TRBD2. Germline V gene sequence: CDR1 MDHEN, CDR2 SYDVKM. The CDR3 has 15 amino acids. With V trimmed by 2 bases and J by 4 bases, 4 bases remained unmatched. CDR3 in DNA: TGTGCCAGCAGTTTACTCAGCGGGAGGGGAGAGACCCAGTACTTC. Translating it yields CASSLLSGRGETQYF.

The chain couples TRBV6-2 or TRBV6-3 to TRBJ2-7; no clear D. Germline CDR1 is MNHEY and CDR2 is SVGEGT. The CDR3 covers 13 residues. V lost 3 bases and J 2 bases, leaving 8 bases between the germline ends. CDR3 in DNA: TGTGCCAGCAGTTATCTCCCCACCTACGAGCAGTACTTC. Protein: CASSYLPTYEQYF.

The table lists this clonotype with a count of one. CDR3: CASSYGSRAETQYF. The CDR3 DNA is TGTGCCAGCAGCTACGGGAGCAGGGCGGAGACCCAGTACTTC. J is TRBJ2-5 and V is TRBV7-2, with D possibly being TRBD2 (6 bases). The CDR3 is 14 residues long. Trimming removed 4 bases from V and 5 bases from J, with 14 bases in between. The V gene's germline CDR1 is SGHTA and CDR2 FQGNSA.

This clonotype has a handful of counts. The genes are TRBV29-1 and TRBJ2-7; D assignment may be TRBD1 or TRBD2 (6 bases each). The DNA matches TRBJ2-5 better at its end, which makes the J call doubtful. The CDR3 is made up of 15 amino acids. Germline V lookup: CDR1 SQVTM, CDR2 ANQGSEA. The CDR3 nucleotides are TGCAGCGTTGAAGGGGGGGCGGAGCAACAGGAGACCCAGTACTTC. This sequence encodes CSVEGGAEQQETQYF.

The rearrangement links TRBV28 to TRBJ2-5; D unclear. There are 14 residues in the CDR3. Trimming shortened V by 4 bases and J by 4 bases, and 13 bases separated the two germline ends. Germline V gene data show CDR1 as MDHEN and CDR2 as SYDVKM. In DNA, the CDR3 is TGTGCCAGCAGTTACCGGGTCTGGGGAGAGACCCAGTACTTC. Translated, it gives CASSYRVWGETQYF. The variable domain in full, completed from reference TRBV28 and TRBJ2-5, reads DVKVTQSSRYLVKRTGEKVFLECVQDMDHENMFWYRQDPGLGLRLIYFSYDVKMKEKGDIPEGYSVSREKKERFSLILESASTNQTSMYLCASSYRVWGETQYFGPGTRLLVL.

The chain is built from TRBV29-1 and TRBJ1-2, with 8 nucleotides matching TRBD1. J was trimmed by 5 bases and V by 6 bases; bases with no gene match: 2. The CDR3 covers 11 residues. Germline assignment: CDR1 SQVTM and CDR2 ANQGSEA. The CDR3 sequence: CSVRTGYGYTF. In DNA form, the CDR3 reads TGCAGCGTGCGGACAGGGTATGGCTACACCTTC.

There are a few counts of this clonotype. The chain has TRBV7-2 and TRBJ2-1; tentatively, D is TRBD1 (6 bases). Trimming shortened V by 2 bases and J by 5 bases, and 10 bases separated the two germline ends. The CDR3 is made up of 14 amino acids. Germline V gives CDR1 SGHTA, CDR2 FQGNSA. The CDR3 coding sequence is TGTGCCAGCAGCTTATGGGGGCATAACAATGAGCAGTTCTTC. This encodes CASSLWGHNNEQFF.

The chain joins TRBV7-6 to TRBJ2-7, with D possibly being TRBD1 (5 bases). Trimming cost V 1 base and J 11 bases, with 9 bases left between them. From germline, CDR1 is SGHVS and CDR2 FNYEAQ. The length of the CDR3 is 11 residues. The CDR3 coding sequence is TGTGCCAGCAGCTTAGGCCAAGGGGAGTACTTC. This sequence encodes CASSLGQGEYF.

V is TRBV4-2 and J is TRBJ1-5; 9 nucleotides align to TRBD1. The CDR3 covers 14 residues. Per the germline V gene, CDR1 is LGHNA and CDR2 is YNFKEQ. The ends lost 6 bases at V and 6 bases at J; junction bases unmatched: 6. Here the CDR3 DNA reads TGTGCCAGCAGGGGGGACAGGGAATTTCAGCCCCAGCATTTT. This translates into CASRGDREFQPQHF.

This clonotype appeared once. The rearrangement joins TRBV27 to TRBJ2-3, with a possible D match to TRBD2 (6 bases). V was clipped by 7 bases and J by 8 bases, with 25 bases between them. The CDR3 has 16 amino acids. Germline lookup yields CDR1 MNHEY and CDR2 SMNVEV (reference sequence). The CDR3 reads CASNPRWGVGPGTQYF. The CDR3 DNA follows: TGTGCCAGCAACCCCAGGTGGGGGGTGGGACCAGGTACGCAGTATTTT.

This clonotype turned up a few times. This rearrangement joins TRBV3-1 to TRBJ2-7; 8 bases map to TRBD1. In germline, CDR1 is LGHDT, CDR2 YNNKEL (reference sequence). CDR3 size: 15 residues. Trimming at V came to 1 base and at J to 2 bases, leaving 4 bases not matched to a gene. The CDR3 here is CASSQGRGPTYEQYF. Here the CDR3 DNA reads TGTGCCAGCAGCCAAGGCAGGGGGCCAACCTACGAGCAGTACTTC.

This chain joins TRBV20-1 and TRBJ2-7, with 8 bases lining up with TRBD1. Looked up from germline, CDR1 is DFQATT and CDR2 is SNEGSKA (reference sequence). The CDR3 is 14 residues long. V lost 5 bases, J lost 4 bases, and 10 bases stayed unmatched. This chain's CDR3 is CSASTTGALYEQYF. DNA for the CDR3: TGCAGTGCTTCCACGACAGGGGCCCTTTACGAGCAGTACTTC.

This chain connects TRBV12-3 or TRBV12-4 to TRBJ1-5, with D maybe TRBD1 (6 bases). V was trimmed by 0 bases and J by 6 bases, leaving 9 bases between them. This CDR3 has 14 amino acids. The chain's CDR3 is CASSLAAGVQPQHF. CDR3 nucleotides: TGTGCCAGCAGTTTAGCGGCAGGGGTTCAGCCCCAGCATTTT.

This clonotype was seen a handful of times. J is TRBJ2-5 and V is TRBV7-2; no definite D call. The germline V and J ends were trimmed by 1 base and 0 bases, with 12 bases remaining between them. Germline CDR1 and CDR2: SGHTA and FQGNSA. The CDR3 has 16 amino acids. CDR3 sequence: CASSLGLVLYQETQYF. CDR3 bases: TGTGCCAGCAGCTTAGGATTGGTCCTGTACCAAGAGACCCAGTACTTC.

This sequence joins TRBV28 and TRBJ2-1; no definite D call. Looked up from germline, CDR1 is MDHEN and CDR2 is SYDVKM. The germline V and J ends were trimmed by 3 bases and 7 bases, with 19 bases remaining between them. This CDR3 is 16 amino acids long. The CDR3 spells CASSFERHLLRNEQFF. The CDR3 nucleotides are TGTGCCAGCAGTTTTGAGAGGCACCTTCTGCGAAATGAGCAGTTCTTC. The variable domain in full, completed from reference TRBV28 and TRBJ2-1, reads DVKVTQSSRYLVKRTGEKVFLECVQDMDHENMFWYRQDPGLGLRLIYFSYDVKMKEKGDIPEGYSVSREKKERFSLILESASTNQTSMYLCASSFERHLLRNEQFFGPGTRLTVL.

The gene calls are TRBV12-3 or TRBV12-4 and TRBJ2-3, with a weak D call TRBD2 (7 bases). This CDR3 is built from 20 residues. The V and J ends lost 8 bases and 2 bases respectively, with 32 bases between them. The chain's CDR3 is CASGPGGGGAVDFFTDTQYF. The CDR3 nucleotides are TGTGCCAGCGGACCCGGCGGGGGCGGGGCGGTCGATTTTTTCACAGATACGCAGTATTTT.

In its sample, this clonotype was seen once. The gene calls are TRBV7-9 and TRBJ2-4; 9 bases agree with TRBD1. Per the germline V gene, CDR1 is SEHNR and CDR2 is FQNEAQ (reference sequence). The CDR3 is 15 amino acids. The J segment lost 13 bases and the V segment lost 0 bases, leaving 10 bases of the junction unmatched. CDR3 nucleotides: TGTGCCAGCAGCTTAGCGGGACAGGGTAGGGGAGAGCAGTACTTC. It codes for CASSLAGQGRGEQYF.

V and J are TRBV9 and TRBJ2-3; D not resolved. Trimming pared 3 bases from V and 2 bases from J, leaving 13 bases between. Germline CDR1 SGDLS, CDR2 YYNGEE. This CDR3 region has 15 residues. The CDR3 DNA sequence: TGTGCCAGCAGCGGGCCCATCGGATTCACAGATACGCAGTATTTT. This encodes CASSGPIGFTDTQYF.

The V call is TRBV7-9, the J call TRBJ1-5; TRBD1 might be the D (5 bases). The CDR3 contains 16 residues. Per the germline V gene, CDR1 is SEHNR and CDR2 is FQNEAQ (reference sequence). Trimming stripped 5 bases from V and 2 bases from J, with 16 bases between. CDR3 DNA: TGTGCCAGCAGCCGCGGGGGTACAGAGGGCAATCAGCCCCAGCATTTT. Translation gives CASSRGGTEGNQPQHF.

Here the CDR3 DNA reads TGCAGTCAAATAGGCGCTCGGGGAGAGACCCAGTACTTC. This translates into CSQIGARGETQYF. This chain links TRBV20-1 with TRBJ2-5; TRBD2 might be the D (5 bases). The CDR3 is 13 amino acids. CDR1 is DFQATT and CDR2 is SNEGSKA in the germline V gene (reference sequence). V lost 8 bases and J lost 4, with 17 bases in between.